This entry concerns a single T cell receptor (beta chain). Its matching antigen is unknown. CDR1 is SGHTA and CDR2 is FQGNSA in the germline V gene. The V and J ends lost 6 bases and 7 bases, in that order; junction bases with no gene match: 7. The CDR3 is 15 amino acids. This record belongs to a study of cytomegalovirus exposure and HLA in healthy donors. On the study more broadly: Within the Caucasian-associated ancestry cluster were around 80% of the roughly 400 genotyped donors.

Study-level findings and limits: Cytomegalovirus association was assigned to more than 150 TCR beta chains. HLA restriction was apparent for most CMV-associated TCR beta chains in a later analysis. Accurate prediction of most subjects' HLA-A and HLA-B alleles from TCR beta sequences was reported.

It was with 60 Vbeta and 13 Jbeta primers that the PCR ran. The table came from immunoSEQ multiplex PCR; TCRdb's copy has only in-frame clones and leaves some out. Among approximately 160,000 clones, 70% to 90% were seen once, and the ten largest hold around 1.9%. This receptor was identified in a woman aged 18-29 years in good health and CMV-seronegative. The sample was PBMCs. This chain links TRBV7-2 with TRBJ2-1; 12 positions match TRBD2. CDR3 coding DNA: TGTGCCAGCAGTCAGCGCCTAGCGGGGGGGAATGAGCAGTTCTTC. Amino acids: CASSQRLAGGNEQFF.